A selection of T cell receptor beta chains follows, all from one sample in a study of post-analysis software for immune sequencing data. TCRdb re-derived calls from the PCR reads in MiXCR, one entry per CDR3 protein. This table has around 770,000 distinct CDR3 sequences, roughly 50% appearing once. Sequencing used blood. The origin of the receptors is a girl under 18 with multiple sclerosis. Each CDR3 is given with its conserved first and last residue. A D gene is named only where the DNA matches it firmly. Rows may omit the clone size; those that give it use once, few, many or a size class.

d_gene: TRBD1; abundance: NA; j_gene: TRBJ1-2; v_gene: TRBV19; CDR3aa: CASSTQTGVGYTF; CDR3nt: TGTGCCAGTAGTACACAGACAGGGGTTGGCTACACCTTC
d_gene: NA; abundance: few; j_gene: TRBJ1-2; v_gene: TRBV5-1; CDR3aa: CASSPEGINYGYTF; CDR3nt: TGCGCCAGCAGCCCCGAGGGAATCAACTATGGCTACACCTTC
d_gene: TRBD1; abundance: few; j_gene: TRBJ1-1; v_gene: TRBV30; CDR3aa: CAWRGQANTEAFF; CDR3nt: TGTGCCTGGAGAGGACAGGCGAACACTGAAGCTTTCTTT
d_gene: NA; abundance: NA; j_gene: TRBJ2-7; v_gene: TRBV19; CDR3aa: CASSILKGSEQYF; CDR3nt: TGTGCCAGTAGTATCCTGAAGGGGTCCGAGCAGTACTTC
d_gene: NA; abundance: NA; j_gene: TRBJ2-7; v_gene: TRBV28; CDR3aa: CASSPFSRQDYEQYF; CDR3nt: TGTGCCAGCAGTCCCTTTTCTCGTCAGGACTACGAGCAGTACTTC
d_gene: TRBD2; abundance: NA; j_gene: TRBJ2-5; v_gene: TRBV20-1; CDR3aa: CSAVAGDQETQYF; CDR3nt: TGCAGTGCAGTAGCGGGAGACCAAGAGACCCAGTACTTC
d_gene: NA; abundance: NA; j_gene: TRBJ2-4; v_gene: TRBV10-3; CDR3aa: CAISERGSDKNIQYF; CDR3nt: TGTGCCATCAGTGAACGGGGATCTGACAAAAACATTCAGTACTTC
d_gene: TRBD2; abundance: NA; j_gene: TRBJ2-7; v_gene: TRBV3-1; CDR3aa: CASSQSGTSGYEQYF; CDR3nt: TGTGCCAGCAGCCAATCTGGGACTAGCGGGTACGAGCAGTACTTC
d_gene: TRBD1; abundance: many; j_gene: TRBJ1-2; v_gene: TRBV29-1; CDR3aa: CSVDGTGANYGYTF; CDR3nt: TGCAGCGTTGATGGGACAGGGGCTAACTATGGCTACACCTTC
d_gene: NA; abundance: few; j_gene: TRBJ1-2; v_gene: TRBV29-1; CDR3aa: CSFLSPPGGGAGYGYTF; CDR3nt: TGCAGCTTCCTGAGCCCCCCTGGGGGGGGCGCGGGGTATGGCTACACCTTC
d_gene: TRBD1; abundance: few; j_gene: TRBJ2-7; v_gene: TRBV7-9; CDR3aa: CASSLVGTGDFYEQYF; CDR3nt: TGTGCCAGCAGCTTGGTGGGGACAGGGGATTTCTACGAGCAGTACTTC
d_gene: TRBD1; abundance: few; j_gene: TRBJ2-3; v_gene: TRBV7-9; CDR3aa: CASSFSGPNRDREGHTQYF; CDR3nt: TGTGCCAGCAGCTTCTCGGGTCCAAACCGGGACAGGGAAGGTCATACGCAGTATTTT
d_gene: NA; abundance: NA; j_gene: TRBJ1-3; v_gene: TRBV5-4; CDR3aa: CASSLQGISGNTIYF; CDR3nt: TGTGCCAGCAGCTTGCAGGGGATCTCTGGAAACACCATATATTTT
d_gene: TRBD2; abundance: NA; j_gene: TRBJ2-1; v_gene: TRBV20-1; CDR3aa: CSARNGLAGTIEQFF; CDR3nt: TGCAGTGCTAGAAATGGACTAGCGGGGACAATTGAGCAGTTCTTC
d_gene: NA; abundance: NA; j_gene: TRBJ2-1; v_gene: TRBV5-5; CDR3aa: CASSWRDSGYNEQFF; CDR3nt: TGTGCCAGCAGCTGGCGGGACTCGGGCTACAATGAGCAGTTCTTC
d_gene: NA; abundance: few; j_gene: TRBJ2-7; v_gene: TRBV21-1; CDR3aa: CASSKGHRMGGEQYF; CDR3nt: TGTGCCAGCAGCAAAGGACATCGGATGGGAGGGGAGCAGTACTTC
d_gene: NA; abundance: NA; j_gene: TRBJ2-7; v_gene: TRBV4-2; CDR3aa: CASSPSRVSYEQYF; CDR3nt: TGTGCCAGCAGCCCCTCGCGGGTATCCTACGAGCAGTACTTC
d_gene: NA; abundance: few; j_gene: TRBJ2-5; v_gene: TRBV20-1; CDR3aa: CSARAEASRAQYF; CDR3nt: TGCAGTGCTAGGGCCGAGGCCTCTAGGGCCCAGTACTTC
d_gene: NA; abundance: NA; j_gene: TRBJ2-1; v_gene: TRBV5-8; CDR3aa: CASTLGWENYNEQFF; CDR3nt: TGTGCCAGCACCCTGGGGTGGGAGAACTACAATGAGCAGTTCTTC
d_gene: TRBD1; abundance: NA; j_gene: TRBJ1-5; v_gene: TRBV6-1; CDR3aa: CASMADGTGANLPQHF; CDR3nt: TGTGCCAGCATGGCGGATGGGACAGGGGCCAATCTGCCCCAGCATTTT
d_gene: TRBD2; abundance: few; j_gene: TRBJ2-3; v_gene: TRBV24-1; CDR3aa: CATSDFGSGSKDTQYF; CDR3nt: TGTGCCACCAGTGATTTCGGTAGCGGGAGTAAAGATACGCAGTATTTT
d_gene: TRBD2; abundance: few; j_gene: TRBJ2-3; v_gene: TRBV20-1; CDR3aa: CSARVREFQGADTQYF; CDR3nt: TGCAGTGCTAGAGTGCGGGAGTTCCAGGGCGCAGATACGCAGTATTTT
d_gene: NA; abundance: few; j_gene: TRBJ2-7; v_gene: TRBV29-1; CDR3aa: CSVQRAGSYEQYF; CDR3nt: TGCAGCGTCCAAAGGGCGGGCTCCTACGAGCAGTACTTC
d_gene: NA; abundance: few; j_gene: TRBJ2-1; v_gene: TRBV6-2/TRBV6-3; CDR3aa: CASSPSDEQFF; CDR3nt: TGTGCCAGCAGTCCATCCGATGAGCAGTTCTTC
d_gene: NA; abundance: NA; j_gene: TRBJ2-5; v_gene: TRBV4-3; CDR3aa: CASSPRLGRQETQYF; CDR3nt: TGCGCCAGCAGCCCCCGTCTTGGTCGCCAAGAGACCCAGTACTTC
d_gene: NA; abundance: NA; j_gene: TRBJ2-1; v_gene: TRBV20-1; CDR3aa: CSAKAIGVNEQFF; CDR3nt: TGCAGTGCTAAAGCGATAGGGGTCAATGAGCAGTTCTTC
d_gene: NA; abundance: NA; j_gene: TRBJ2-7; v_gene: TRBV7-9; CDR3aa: CASSSTGTPYEQYF; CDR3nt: TGTGCCAGCAGCTCAACCGGGACACCCTACGAGCAGTACTTC
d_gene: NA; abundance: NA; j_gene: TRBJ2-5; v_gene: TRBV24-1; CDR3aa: CATSDLNGETQYF; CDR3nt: TGTGCCACCAGTGATTTGAATGGAGAGACCCAGTACTTC
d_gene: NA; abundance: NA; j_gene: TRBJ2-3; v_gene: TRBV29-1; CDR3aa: CSVGGAKGLTDTQYF; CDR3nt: TGCAGCGTAGGTGGCGCAAAGGGCCTCACAGATACGCAGTATTTT
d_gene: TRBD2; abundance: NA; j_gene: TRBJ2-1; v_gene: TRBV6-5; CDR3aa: CASSSGNSYNEQFF; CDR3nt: TGTGCCAGCTCAAGCGGGAACTCCTACAATGAGCAGTTCTTC
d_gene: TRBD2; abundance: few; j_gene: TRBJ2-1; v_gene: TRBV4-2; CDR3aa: CASSQDLTSGSWDEQFF; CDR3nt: TGTGCCAGCAGCCAAGATCTCACTAGCGGGAGTTGGGATGAGCAGTTCTTC
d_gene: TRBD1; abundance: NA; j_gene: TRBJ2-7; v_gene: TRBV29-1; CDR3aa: CSVAQGSFGYEQYF; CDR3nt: TGCAGCGTTGCACAGGGGAGTTTTGGGTACGAGCAGTACTTC
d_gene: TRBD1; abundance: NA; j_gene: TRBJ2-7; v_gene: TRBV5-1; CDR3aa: CASSWGTEGGEQYF; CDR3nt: TGCGCCAGCAGCTGGGGGACAGAAGGTGGGGAGCAGTACTTC
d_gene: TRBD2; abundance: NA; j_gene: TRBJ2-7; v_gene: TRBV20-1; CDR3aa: CSAWGSSGSYEQYF; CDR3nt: TGCAGTGCTTGGGGGTCTAGCGGGAGCTACGAGCAGTACTTC
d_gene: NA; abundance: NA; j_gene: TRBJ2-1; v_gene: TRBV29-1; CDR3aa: CSGGQISYNEQFF; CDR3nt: TGCAGCGGGGGGCAGATCTCCTACAATGAGCAGTTCTTC
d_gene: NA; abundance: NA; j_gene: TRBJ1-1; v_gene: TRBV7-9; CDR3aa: CASSPWDGNTEAFF; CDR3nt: TGTGCCAGCAGCCCATGGGACGGAAACACTGAAGCTTTCTTT
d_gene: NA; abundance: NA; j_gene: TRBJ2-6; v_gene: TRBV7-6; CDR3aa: CASSLVVGKGAGANVLTF; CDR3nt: TGTGCCAGCAGCTTAGTTGTAGGGAAGGGCGCGGGGGCCAACGTCCTGACTTTC
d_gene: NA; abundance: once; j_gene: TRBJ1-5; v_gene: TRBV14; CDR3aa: CASSQGGLGQPQHF; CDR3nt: TGTGCCAGCAGCCAAGGGGGATTGGGTCAGCCCCAGCATTTT
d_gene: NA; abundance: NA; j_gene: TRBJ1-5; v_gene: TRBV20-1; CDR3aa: CSAVGGTRSNQPQHF; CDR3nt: TGCAGTGCCGTGGGGGGCACCCGAAGCAATCAGCCCCAGCATTTT
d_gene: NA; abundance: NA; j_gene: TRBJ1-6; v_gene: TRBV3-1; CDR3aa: CASSPTRNSPLHF; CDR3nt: TGTGCCAGCAGCCCCACACGGAATTCACCCCTCCACTTT
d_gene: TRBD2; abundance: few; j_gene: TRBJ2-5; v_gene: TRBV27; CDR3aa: CASSLGASAGGPGETQYF; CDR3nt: TGTGCCAGCAGTTTAGGGGCCTCTGCGGGAGGGCCTGGAGAGACCCAGTACTTC
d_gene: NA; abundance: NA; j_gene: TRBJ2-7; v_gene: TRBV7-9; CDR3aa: CASSSGLFSYEQYF; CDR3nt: TGTGCCAGCAGCTCGGGACTTTTCTCCTACGAGCAGTACTTC
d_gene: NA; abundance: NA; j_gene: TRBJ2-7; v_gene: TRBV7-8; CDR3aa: CASTSGVLGYEQYF; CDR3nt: TGTGCCAGCACATCGGGAGTCCTAGGGTACGAGCAGTACTTC
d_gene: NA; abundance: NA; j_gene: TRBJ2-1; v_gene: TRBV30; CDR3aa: CAWSAVGNNEQFF; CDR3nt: TGTGCCTGGAGTGCGGTGGGTAACAATGAGCAGTTCTTC
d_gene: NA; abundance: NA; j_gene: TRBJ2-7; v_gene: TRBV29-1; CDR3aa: CSVSRESHEQYF; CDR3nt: TGCAGCGTATCCCGGGAGAGCCACGAGCAGTACTTC
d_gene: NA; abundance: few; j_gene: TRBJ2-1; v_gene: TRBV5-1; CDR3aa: CASSLGSSAGVNNEQFF; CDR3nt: TGCGCCAGCAGCCTGGGATCCTCAGCAGGGGTAAACAATGAGCAGTTCTTC
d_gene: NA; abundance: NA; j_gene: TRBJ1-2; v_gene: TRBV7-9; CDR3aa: CASSSGLGGYGYTF; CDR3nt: TGTGCCAGCAGCTCCGGGTTGGGGGGCTATGGCTACACCTTC
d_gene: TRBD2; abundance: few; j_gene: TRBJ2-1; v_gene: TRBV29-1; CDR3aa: CSVEAGSPLYEQFF; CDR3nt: TGCAGCGTGGAAGCGGGAAGCCCCCTTTATGAGCAGTTCTTC
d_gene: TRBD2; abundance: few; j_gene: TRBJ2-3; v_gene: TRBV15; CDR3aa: CATSSSGTSTDTQYF; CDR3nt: TGTGCCACCAGCAGTAGCGGGACTAGCACAGATACGCAGTATTTT
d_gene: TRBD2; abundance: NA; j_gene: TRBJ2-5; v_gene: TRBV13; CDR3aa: CASSPRGLAETQYF; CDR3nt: TGTGCCAGCAGCCCCCGGGGACTAGCAGAGACCCAGTACTTC
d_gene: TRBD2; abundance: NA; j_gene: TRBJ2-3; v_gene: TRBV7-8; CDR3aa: CASSSGLGEADTQYF; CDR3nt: TGTGCCAGCAGCTCGGGACTAGGCGAGGCAGATACGCAGTATTTT
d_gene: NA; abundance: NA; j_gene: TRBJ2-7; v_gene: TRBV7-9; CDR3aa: CASSATGYHEQYF; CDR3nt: TGTGCCAGCAGCGCAACGGGGTACCACGAGCAGTACTTC
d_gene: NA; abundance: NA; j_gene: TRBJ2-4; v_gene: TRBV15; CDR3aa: CATTGTENIQYF; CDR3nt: TGTGCCACGACAGGGACTGAAAACATTCAGTACTTC
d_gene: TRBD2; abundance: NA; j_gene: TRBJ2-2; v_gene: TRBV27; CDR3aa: CASRVSRETGELFF; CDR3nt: TGTGCCAGCAGAGTTTCGCGGGAGACCGGGGAGCTGTTTTTT
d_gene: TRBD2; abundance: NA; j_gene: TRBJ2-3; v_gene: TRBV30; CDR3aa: CAWKKAGGTDTQYF; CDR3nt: TGTGCCTGGAAGAAAGCGGGAGGCACAGATACGCAGTATTTT
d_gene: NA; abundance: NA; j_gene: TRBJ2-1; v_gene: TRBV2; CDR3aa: CASSNDRRHNEQFF; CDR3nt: TGTGCCAGCAGTAACGACAGGAGACACAATGAGCAGTTCTTC
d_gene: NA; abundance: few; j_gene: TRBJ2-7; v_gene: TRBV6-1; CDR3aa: CATKTATSASYEQYF; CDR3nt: TGTGCCACCAAGACGGCTACCTCGGCCTCCTACGAGCAGTACTTC